The clone carrying this T cell receptor (beta chain) occurred many times. Its specificity is unknown. This sample is part of a study of identical twins. Everyone who gave samples was a healthy Caucasian. Unique molecular identifiers were in the cDNA, with template-switch universal primer binding. MiXCR, applied by TCRdb to the 5' RACE reads, yields one record per CDR3 protein. The sample has hundreds of thousands of distinct CDR3 sequences, 8.5% to 9% seen once. Germline V gene sequence: CDR1 SGHRS, CDR2 YFSETQ. This CDR3 spans 14 amino acids. V lost 7 bases and J 2 bases, leaving 13 bases between the germline ends. Study observations and caveats: Insertion counts were lower in abundant cord blood beta clonotypes, a trend that memory repertoires did not show.

These data also formed part of another study, on yellow fever vaccine responses in identical twins. Per that paper: Vaccine-induced T cell responses in twins were reportedly observed to appear partly convergent, partly personalized.

The chain carries TRBV5-1 and TRBJ2-1; TRBD2 might be the D (5 bases). The specimen was PBMCs. This receptor was obtained from a woman younger than 35 in good health. The CDR3 spells CASRRAEPYNEQFF. CDR3 nucleotides: TGCGCCAGCCGGCGGGCGGAACCCTACAATGAGCAGTTCTTC. Complete variable domain (other parts from reference TRBV5-1 and TRBJ2-1): KAGVTQTPRYLIKTRGQQVTLSCSPISGHRSVSWYQQTPGQGLQFLFEYFSETQRNKGNFPGRFSGRQFSNSRSEMNVSTLELGDSALYLCASRRAEPYNEQFFGPGTRLTVL.